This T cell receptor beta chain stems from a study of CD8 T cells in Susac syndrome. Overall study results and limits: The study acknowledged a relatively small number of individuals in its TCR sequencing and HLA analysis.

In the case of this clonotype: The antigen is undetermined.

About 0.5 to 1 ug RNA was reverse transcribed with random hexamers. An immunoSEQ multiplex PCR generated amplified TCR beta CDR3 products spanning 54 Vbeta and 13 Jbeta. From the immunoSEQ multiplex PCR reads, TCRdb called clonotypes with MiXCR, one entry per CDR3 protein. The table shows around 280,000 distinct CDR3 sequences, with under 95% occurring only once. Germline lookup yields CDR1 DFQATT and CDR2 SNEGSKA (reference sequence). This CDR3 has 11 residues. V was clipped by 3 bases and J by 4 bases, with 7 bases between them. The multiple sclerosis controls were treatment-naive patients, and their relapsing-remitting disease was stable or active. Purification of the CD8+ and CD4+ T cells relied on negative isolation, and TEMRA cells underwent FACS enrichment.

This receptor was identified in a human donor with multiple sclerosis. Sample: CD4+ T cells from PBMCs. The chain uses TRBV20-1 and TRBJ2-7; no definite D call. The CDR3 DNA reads TGCAGTGCTAGTGGCGGTTACGAGCAGTACTTC. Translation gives CSASGGYEQYF.